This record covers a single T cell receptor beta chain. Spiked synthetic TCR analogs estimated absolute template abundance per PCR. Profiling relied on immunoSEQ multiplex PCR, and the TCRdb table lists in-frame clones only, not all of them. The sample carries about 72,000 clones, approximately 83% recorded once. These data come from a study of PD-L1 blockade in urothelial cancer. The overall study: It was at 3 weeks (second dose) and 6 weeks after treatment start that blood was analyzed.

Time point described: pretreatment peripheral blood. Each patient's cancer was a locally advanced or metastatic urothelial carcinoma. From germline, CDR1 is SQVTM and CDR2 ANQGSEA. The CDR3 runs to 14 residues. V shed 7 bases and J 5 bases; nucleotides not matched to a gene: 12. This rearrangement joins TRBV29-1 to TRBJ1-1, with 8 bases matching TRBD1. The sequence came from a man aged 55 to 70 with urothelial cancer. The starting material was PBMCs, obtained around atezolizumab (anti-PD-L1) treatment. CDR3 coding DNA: TGCAGCGCTCTGGGACAGGCGGGGGGGACTGAAGCTTTCTTT. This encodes CSALGQAGGTEAFF.